The source of this TCR beta chain is a study of T cell changes during pregnancy in multiple sclerosis. Repertoires were generated with immunoSEQ multiplex PCR, while TCRdb's copy carries only in-frame clones and drops some. This sample has 20,000 to 25,000 clones, with around nine tenths found just once. The CDR3 is made up of 17 amino acids. Germline V gene sequence: CDR1 LNHDA, CDR2 SQIVND (reference sequence). V was clipped by 0 bases and J by 2 bases; unmatched bases: 2. The TCR sequence derives from a female donor with multiple sclerosis, enrolled in a pregnancy study. This chain joins TRBV19 and TRBJ2-1, with 12 bases aligning to TRBD2. The sample was CD8+ T cells from peripheral blood mononuclear cells, taken in the first trimester of pregnancy. CDR3 in amino acids: CASSIDRTSGTYNEQFF. The CDR3 DNA reads TGTGCCAGTAGTATAGATAGGACTAGCGGGACCTACAATGAGCAGTTCTTC.